These T cell receptor beta chains were read from a single sample in a study of glioma-infiltrating T cells after dendritic cell vaccination. Method: immunoSEQ multiplex PCR; TCRdb's copy keeps in-frame clones and lacks some. This sample yields 90,000 to 110,000 clones, of which around 90% are seen a single time; roughly 3% belongs to the top ten. The source material was blood, sampled after dendritic cell vaccination. The receptors were sampled from a human donor with glioblastoma. The CDR3 runs from the conserved cysteine through the conserved F or W. The order of the fields is clone size, V gene, D gene, J gene, CDR3 DNA, CDR3 protein. A D gene is named only where the DNA matches it firmly. Some rows have no size entry. The others give once, few or many, or a class for an expanded clone.

>-|TRBV2|-|TRBJ1-3
TGTGCCAGCAGTTTAGCAGGGCCCTCTGGAAACACCATATATTTT
CASSLAGPSGNTIYF
>-|TRBV18|-|TRBJ1-5
TGTGCCAGCTCACCAAGGAAGGAGAATCAGCCCCAGCATTTT
CASSPRKENQPQHF
>-|TRBV18|-|TRBJ2-5
TGTGCCAGCTCACCCCGACAGGACGCACGAGAGACCCAGTACTTC
CASSPRQDARETQYF
>-|TRBV6-6|-|TRBJ1-2
TGTGCCAGCAGTTCCCCACCTTCCACTATGGACTACACCTTC
CASSSPPSTMDYTF
>once|TRBV7-3|TRBD1|TRBJ1-5
TGTGCCAGCAGCTTACTTAGTCCCCGGTGGGACAGGGGGGTCGGTTTCAATCAGCCCCAGCATTTT
CASSLLSPRWDRGVGFNQPQHF
>-|TRBV7-9|-|TRBJ1-1
TGTGCCAGCAGCCTGACAGCGAACACTGAAGCTTTCTTT
CASSLTANTEAFF
>-|TRBV5-1|TRBD2|TRBJ2-2
TGCGCCAGCAGCTTCGAGCTCGGGGGACTAGCGGGGACGAACACCGGGGAGCTGTTTTTT
CASSFELGGLAGTNTGELFF
>-|TRBV4-1|TRBD1|TRBJ2-7
TGCGCCAGCAGCCAATTGGGACAGGGTCCCTATGAGCAGTACTTC
CASSQLGQGPYEQYF
>-|TRBV6-6|TRBD2|TRBJ2-2
TGTGCCAGCAATGTAGCGGGAGGGCCTAATACCGGGGAGCTGTTTTTT
CASNVAGGPNTGELFF
>-|TRBV6-1|-|TRBJ1-3
TGTGCCAGCAGTTCAGGGTGGGGAAACACCATATATTTT
CASSSGWGNTIYF